One TCR beta chain is described in this entry. The data originate from a study of blood T cell repertoires in COVID-19. Study-level background: There were acute and convalescent COVID-19 samples, and they came from the United States, Italy and Spain.

The CDR3 spans 13 residues. Germline V gene sequence: CDR1 SGDLS, CDR2 YYNGEE. The ends were cut back, 4 bases at V and 0 bases at J, with 7 bases in the middle. Source study methods: Counts of nucleated cells, estimated from reference gene primer amplification, were obtained. The assay was immunoSEQ multiplex PCR, and TCRdb's table has in-frame clones only and misses some. D and trimming were read from the DNA, whereas the V and J calls and clone size are those reported in that table. The sample comprises 250,000 to 350,000 clones, about 88% of which are singletons, and almost 1.5% rests with the top ten.

Sequencing was performed on peripheral blood. V is TRBV9 and J is TRBJ1-1; no clear D gene. The sequence derives from a human donor with COVID-19, enrolled during active disease. The donor label of this sample is uncertain. In DNA form, the CDR3 reads TGTGCCAGCAGCTTGGCAATGAACACTGAAGCTTTCTTT. The encoded protein is CASSLAMNTEAFF.